In this sample, the clone carrying this TCR beta chain turned up many times. Its specificity is unknown. Amplified TCR beta CDR3 regions came from RNA transcripts. A set of HTBI primers served as the primers for a first-round RT-PCR of the TCR CDR3. TCRdb reanalysed the multiplex PCR reads using MiXCR and keeps one entry per CDR3 protein. This table holds roughly 650,000 distinct CDR3 sequences, roughly 16% found once. The sample is drawn from a study of T cells in Graves' hyperthyroidism and ophthalmopathy. Overall study results and limits: Most thyroid clonotypes that were expanded above 0.001 also turned up in blood.

The CDR3 has 15 residues. Germline V lookup: CDR1 KGHSH, CDR2 LQKENI. Trimming removed 3 bases from V and 0 bases from J, with 9 bases in between. With duration under 3 months, ophthalmopathy was active: Clinical Activity Score at least 3, NOSPECS at least 4. This clonotype originated in a woman in her thirties or forties with Graves' ophthalmopathy. Sequencing used blood. The rearrangement uses TRBV18 and TRBJ1-3; D call uncertain. The CDR3 loop is CASSPPLGSGNTIYF. As DNA, the CDR3 is TGTGCCAGCTCACCCCCCCTCGGCTCTGGAAACACCATATATTTT.